The source of this T cell receptor beta chain is a study of response to subunit inactivated influenza vaccine. Each CDR3 protein gets one entry after TCRdb re-called the RT-PCR reads with MiXCR. In the table there are roughly 190,000 distinct CDR3 sequences, roughly 12% of which are singletons. In germline, CDR1 is ENHRY, CDR2 SYGVKD. There are 14 residues in the CDR3. Trimming took 4 bases from V and 4 from J; bases not matched to a gene: 2. These same records also appear under a second study, on T cells expressing NK-cell markers. That paper notes: Beta-chain TCR cDNA was generated via 5'RACE template switching with UMIs. HCMV seropositivity characterized seven of the eight sequenced donors, and seronegativity one. Evidence did not settle whether expanded NKG2C+ T cell clones targeted HCMV.

The source was CD8+ T cells sorted from PBMCs, collected 11 to 12 days after vaccination. This clonotype was obtained from a man aged 50 to 60 who received an inactivated influenza vaccine. The V call is TRBV10-3, the J call TRBJ1-5; 9 bases map to TRBD1. CDR3 sequence: CAISAGQGNQPQHF. The CDR3 DNA is TGTGCCATCAGTGCTGGACAGGGGAATCAGCCCCAGCATTTT.